The clone carrying this TCR beta chain was detected a few times. What it recognizes is unknown. In germline, CDR1 is LNHDA, CDR2 SQIVND (reference sequence). The CDR3 runs 17 residues. The trim removed 5 bases at V and 2 bases at J, leaving 12 bases unmatched. TCRdb fed the multiplex PCR reads into MiXCR, producing one record per CDR3 protein. The sample holds tens of thousands of distinct CDR3 sequences; roughly two thirds are singletons and the top ten take approximately 20%. The data derive from a study of breast tumors, draining lymph nodes, adjacent tissues. Study results and caveats: Tumor T cell lymph node origin was a supported hypothesis, not proven. Compared with lymph nodes, tumors were less diverse; compared with nontumor tissue, more.

Sequences were obtained from breast tumor tissue. The TCR was taken from a female donor with breast cancer. Some clones in this sample may be carry-over from other donors' samples. The rearrangement uses TRBV19 and TRBJ2-1; 7 bases fit TRBD1. The CDR3 here is CASSSDRAVGTYNEQFF. The CDR3 nucleotides are TGTGCCAGTAGTTCCGACAGGGCAGTGGGTACCTACAATGAGCAGTTCTTC.